Below, 23 T cell receptor beta chains from the same sample are listed, as sequenced in a study of cytomegalovirus exposure and HLA in healthy donors. The PCR employed 60 Vbeta primers together with 13 Jbeta primers. Using immunoSEQ multiplex PCR, the repertoire was profiled, and TCRdb retains in-frame clones only, with some absent. The repertoire holds 120,000 to 150,000 clones, with around 85% as singletons. The source material was PBMCs. These receptors all stem from a female donor in good health and CMV-seronegative.

This chain uses TRBV29-1 with TRBJ1-1, with 7 bases aligning to TRBD1. CDR3 length: 14 residues. Germline trimming cut 7 bases from V and 6 bases from J; bases unmatched to any gene: 14. Germline loops: CDR1 SQVTM, CDR2 ANQGSEA. This chain's CDR3 is CSALPDRVLAEAFF. CDR3 nucleotide sequence: TGCAGCGCCCTACCCGACAGGGTCTTGGCTGAAGCTTTCTTT.

The J gene is TRBJ1-5, the V gene TRBV30; 8 nucleotides agree with TRBD1. The V gene end was trimmed by 2 bases and the J gene end by 6 bases; junction bases not matched to a gene: 12. Per germline, CDR1 GTSNPN and CDR2 SVGIG (reference sequence). The CDR3 spans 16 residues. CDR3: CAWSRNVPQGGQPQHF. In DNA form, the CDR3 reads TGTGCCTGGAGTCGAAACGTTCCACAGGGGGGTCAGCCCCAGCATTTT.

This rearrangement joins TRBV7-9 to TRBJ1-5; 7 nucleotides agree with TRBD1. J was trimmed by 9 bases and V by 5 bases; bases with no gene match: 10. Germline V CDR1 and CDR2: SEHNR, FQNEAQ (reference sequence). The CDR3 length is 14 residues. In DNA, the CDR3 is TGTGCCAGCAGCCCAGGGAACAGGGGAACGCCCCAGCATTTT. Its protein is CASSPGNRGTPQHF.

The gene calls are TRBV6-1 and TRBJ1-5, with TRBD1 matching 9 bases. The CDR3 consists of 16 residues. Germline V gene lookup returns CDR1 MNHNS and CDR2 SASEGT. J gave up 6 bases and V 4 bases, and 10 bases lay outside the gene matches. The CDR3 DNA follows: TGTGCCAGCAGTGGATCCCAACAGGGGGCCGGTCAGCCCCAGCATTTT. Translating it yields CASSGSQQGAGQPQHF.

The rearrangement joins TRBV2 to TRBJ1-5, with D possibly TRBD1 on 6 matching bases. Trimming left V 8 bases short and J 1 base short, with 9 bases between. CDR3 size: 13 residues. The germline V gene has CDR1 SNHLY and CDR2 FYNNEI. This CDR3 is CASERGSNQPQHF. CDR3 coding DNA: TGTGCCAGCGAAAGGGGGAGCAATCAGCCCCAGCATTTT.

The chain employs TRBV4-1 and TRBJ2-3; 10 bases match TRBD2. This CDR3 is 16 amino acids long. From germline, CDR1 is MGHRA and CDR2 YSYEKL. After removal of 2 bases from V and 2 bases from J, the junction contained 4 bases not matched to a gene. CDR3 nucleotide sequence: TGCGCCAGCAGCCAAAGGACTAGCGGAGTCACAGATACGCAGTATTTT. Translating gives CASSQRTSGVTDTQYF.

This clone was detected only once. J is TRBJ1-5 and V is TRBV4-1; D gene unclear. The CDR3 runs 13 residues. Deletions cut 1 base from V and 5 bases from J, with 6 bases between. Germline V CDR1 and CDR2: MGHRA, YSYEKL. CDR3 protein: CASSQVPDQPQHF. The CDR3 DNA sequence: TGCGCCAGCAGCCAAGTTCCCGATCAGCCCCAGCATTTT.

J is TRBJ2-3 and V is TRBV13; D gene unclear. This CDR3 has 21 amino acids. CDR1 is PRHDT and CDR2 is FYEKMQ in the germline V gene (reference sequence). Between the trimmed V and J ends, which lost 0 bases and 0 bases, there was a span of 25 bases. CDR3 bases: TGTGCCAGCAGCTTAGGCCCCACAGCCACCTCCCCCGCTGGCAGCACAGATACGCAGTATTTT. As protein: CASSLGPTATSPAGSTDTQYF.

This chain connects TRBV11-2 to TRBJ2-4; a possible D gene is TRBD1 (6 bases). V was trimmed by 6 bases and J by 8 bases, leaving 23 bases between them. The CDR3 is made up of 16 amino acids. CDR1 SGHAT and CDR2 FQNNGV come from the germline V gene. The CDR3 DNA sequence: TGTGCCAGCAGTCACCCATCAACGGACAGAAGGTACATTCAGTACTTC. Encoded protein: CASSHPSTDRRYIQYF.

J is TRBJ2-7 and V is TRBV28, with TRBD2 matching 8 bases. This CDR3 region has 18 residues. V lost 5 bases to trimming and J lost 2 bases; unmatched junction nucleotides: 17. Germline V lookup: CDR1 MDHEN, CDR2 SYDVKM. CDR3 region: CASSPFTGGLEVTYEQYF. The DNA of the CDR3 is TGTGCCAGCAGTCCCTTCACGGGAGGGCTGGAGGTTACCTACGAGCAGTACTTC. Drawing the rest from reference TRBV28 and TRBJ2-7, the complete variable domain is DVKVTQSSRYLVKRTGEKVFLECVQDMDHENMFWYRQDPGLGLRLIYFSYDVKMKEKGDIPEGYSVSREKKERFSLILESASTNQTSMYLCASSPFTGGLEVTYEQYFGPGTRLTVT.

The chain couples TRBV27 to TRBJ2-7; a possible D gene is TRBD1 (5 bases). The V end lost 8 bases, the J end lost 1 base, and 12 bases lay between the germline ends. The CDR3 length is 13 residues. Germline V lookup: CDR1 MNHEY, CDR2 SMNVEV (reference sequence). In DNA form, the CDR3 reads TGTGCCAGCGGGTTGACAGAATCCTACGAGCAGTACTTC. This encodes CASGLTESYEQYF.

The chain has TRBV13 and TRBJ2-2; D may be TRBD1 (6 bases). CDR1 is PRHDT, CDR2 FYEKMQ, per germline (reference sequence). The CDR3 extends over 16 amino acids. The V and J ends lost 5 bases and 6 bases respectively, with 19 bases between them. CDR3 amino acids: CASSPSQTGYPGELFF. DNA of the CDR3: TGTGCCAGCAGCCCAAGCCAGACAGGTTACCCCGGGGAGCTGTTTTTT.

The chain combines TRBV4-1 with TRBJ2-3; the D gene is possibly TRBD2 (6 bases). Trimming left V 6 bases short and J 0 bases short, with 10 bases between. This CDR3 contains 14 residues. Germline V CDR1 and CDR2: MGHRA, YSYEKL. In DNA, the CDR3 is TGCGCCAGCAGTCTAGCGACTAGCACAGATACGCAGTATTTT. This codes for CASSLATSTDTQYF.

The chain is built from TRBV5-4 and TRBJ2-5; 9 bases map to TRBD1. CDR1 is SGHNT, CDR2 YYREEE, per germline (reference sequence). CDR3 length: 13 amino acids. Trimming took 10 bases from V and 3 from J; bases not matched to a gene: 7. CDR3 loop: CAPGTGPEETQYF. CDR3 sequence (DNA): TGTGCCCCCGGGACAGGGCCCGAAGAGACCCAGTACTTC.

This chain uses TRBV4-1 with TRBJ2-1; D unresolved. The CDR3 sequence is 13 residues long. V lost 0 bases and J 6 bases, leaving 6 bases between the germline ends. Germline assignment: CDR1 MGHRA and CDR2 YSYEKL. CDR3: CASSQDYVNEQFF. The CDR3 DNA is TGCGCCAGCAGCCAAGACTACGTCAATGAGCAGTTCTTC.

This sequence joins TRBV5-4 and TRBJ2-3; 7 positions match TRBD1. J was trimmed by 0 bases and V by 4 bases; bases with no gene match: 5. Germline V gene sequence: CDR1 SGHNT, CDR2 YYREEE (reference sequence). The CDR3 contains 15 residues. As DNA, the CDR3 is TGTGCCAGCAGCCCTGGGACAGTTAGCACAGATACGCAGTATTTT. This sequence encodes CASSPGTVSTDTQYF. Based on the CDR3 plus reference TRBV5-4 and TRBJ2-3, the full variable domain is ETGVTQSPTHLIKTRGQQVTLRCSSQSGHNTVSWYQQALGQGPQFIFQYYREEENGRGNFPPRFSGLQFPNYSSELNVNALELDDSALYLCASSPGTVSTDTQYFGPGTRLTVL.

The chain employs TRBV7-9 and TRBJ1-1; 7 bases are shared with TRBD1. V lost 5 bases to trimming and J lost 7 bases; unmatched junction nucleotides: 10. This CDR3 spans 14 amino acids. In germline, CDR1 is SEHNR, CDR2 FQNEAQ (reference sequence). This CDR3 is CASSGHRGTGEAFF. The CDR3 DNA reads TGTGCCAGCAGCGGACACAGGGGAACGGGTGAAGCTTTCTTT.

The chain combines TRBV5-6 with TRBJ1-2, with 9 bases identical to TRBD1. The CDR3 is 16 residues long. Germline V gene lookup returns CDR1 SGHDT and CDR2 YYEEEE. The ends lost 0 bases at V and 7 bases at J; junction bases unmatched: 10. CDR3 coding DNA: TGTGCCAGCAGCTTGGCCTGGGGACAGGGTTTTGTTGGCTACACCTTC. As protein: CASSLAWGQGFVGYTF.

This chain joins TRBV30 and TRBJ1-5, with 7 bases fitting TRBD1. Germline loops: CDR1 GTSNPN, CDR2 SVGIG (reference sequence). The V and J ends lost 0 bases and 7 bases, in that order; junction bases with no gene match: 6. The CDR3 runs to 14 residues. This CDR3 reads CAWSVGTAAQPQHF. As DNA, the CDR3 is TGTGCCTGGAGTGTAGGGACAGCGGCCCAGCCCCAGCATTTT.

This rearrangement joins TRBV27 to TRBJ1-2; D call uncertain. The germline CDR1 and CDR2 sequences are MNHEY and SMNVEV (reference sequence). V was pared by 4 bases and J by 7 bases, with 13 bases between. There are 13 residues in the CDR3. The CDR3 region has the DNA TGTGCCAGCAGTTGGAGGTCCTCAGGTGGCTACACCTTC. Translation: CASSWRSSGGYTF.

This clone was detected only once. This chain joins TRBV29-1 and TRBJ1-5; tentative D call: TRBD1 (5 bases). CDR1 is SQVTM and CDR2 is ANQGSEA in the germline V gene. This CDR3 region has 17 residues. V was pared by 2 bases and J by 1 base, with 18 bases between. The CDR3 bases are TGCAGCGTTGAAAAAGAGGAGTCCCGGGGGAGCAATCAGCCCCAGCATTTT. It codes for CSVEKEESRGSNQPQHF.

The rearrangement joins TRBV4-1 to TRBJ2-3; TRBD1 matches 10 bases. The V segment lost 1 base and the J segment 4 bases; nucleotides outside the gene matches: 2. Germline-derived CDR1 and CDR2 are MGHRA and YSYEKL. The length of the CDR3 is 15 residues. CDR3 loop: CASSQGDRGADTQYF. Here the CDR3 DNA reads TGCGCCAGCAGCCAAGGGGACAGGGGCGCAGATACGCAGTATTTT.

The V call is TRBV7-7, the J call TRBJ2-1; TRBD2 agrees at 10 bases. V shed 5 bases and J 6 bases; nucleotides not matched to a gene: 7. CDR3 length: 15 amino acids. Germline loops: CDR1 SSHAT, CDR2 FNYEAQ (reference sequence). The CDR3 region has the DNA TGTGCCAGCAGCCCCTCGAGCGGGAGGGCCAATGAGCAGTTCTTC. This encodes CASSPSSGRANEQFF.